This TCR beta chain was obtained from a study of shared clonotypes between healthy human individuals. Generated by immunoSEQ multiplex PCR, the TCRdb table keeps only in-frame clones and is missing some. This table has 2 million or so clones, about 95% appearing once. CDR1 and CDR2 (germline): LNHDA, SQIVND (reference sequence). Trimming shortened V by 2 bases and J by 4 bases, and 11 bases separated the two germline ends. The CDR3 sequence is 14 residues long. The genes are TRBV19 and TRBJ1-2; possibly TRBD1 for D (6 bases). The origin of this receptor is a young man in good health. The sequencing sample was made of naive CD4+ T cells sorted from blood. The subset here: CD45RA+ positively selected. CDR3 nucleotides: TGTGCCAGTAGTATATCGGCGGGGGCCTATGGCTACACCTTC. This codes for CASSISAGAYGYTF.